Detailed here is one T cell receptor (beta chain). V lost 1 base and J lost 5; bases outside the gene matches: 8. The CDR3 length is 16 residues. CDR1 is SGHTA, CDR2 FQGTGA, per germline. This entry comes from a study of blood T cell repertoires in COVID-19. Looking at the study overall: Specimens from acute and convalescent COVID-19 originated in the United States, Italy and Spain.

Data came from immunoSEQ multiplex PCR; TCRdb stores just in-frame clones and leaves some out. The sample lists roughly 87,000 clones, roughly 88% occurring once. The chain carries TRBV7-3 and TRBJ2-1; 7 positions agree with TRBD2. Specimen: peripheral blood. The TCR comes from a human donor in a cohort sampled during active COVID-19. The chain's CDR3 is CASSLRGGTNNNEQFF. The CDR3 DNA sequence: TGTGCCAGCAGCTTAAGAGGTGGGACTAATAACAATGAGCAGTTCTTC.